Below are 22 T cell receptor beta chains sequenced from a single sample in a study of blood T cells in healthy people across ages. Using a J-beta primer mix together with a sample-barcoded 5' primer, a second PCR was run for roughly 7 to 12 cycles. TCRdb passed the 5' RACE reads through MiXCR, listing each CDR3 protein once. The data contain about 1.6 million distinct CDR3 sequences, 34% of them singletons. The sequenced material came from blood. These receptors came from a woman between 25 and 40 years old in good health.

This clonotype has only a few counts. DNA for the CDR3: TGTGCCAGCAGAGAGGGTTTTAGTCAGCCCCAGCATTTT. This translates into CASREGFSQPQHF. This chain joins TRBV6-1 and TRBJ1-5; no firm D call. This CDR3 region has 13 residues. From germline, CDR1 is MNHNS and CDR2 SASEGT. V was pared by 6 bases and J by 6 bases, with 12 bases between.

The rearrangement uses TRBV10-3 and TRBJ2-5; no clear D. The CDR3 spans 15 residues. The V gene lost 9 bases and the J gene lost 3 bases, with 20 bases spanning the gap. Germline lookup yields CDR1 ENHRY and CDR2 SYGVKD. CDR3 sequence: CAISDGPRSEETQYF. The DNA for the CDR3 is TGTGCCATTTCGGATGGACCACGGTCCGAAGAGACCCAGTACTTC.

This clonotype was detected a few times. The chain couples TRBV28 to TRBJ1-2, with TRBD1 as a possible D gene (6 bases). The V gene's germline CDR1 is MDHEN and CDR2 SYDVKM. The V gene lost 3 bases and the J gene lost 6 bases, with 17 bases spanning the gap. This CDR3 spans 15 amino acids. The CDR3 nucleotides are TGTGCCAGCAGTTTGGGGTCACAGGCAGGGGATGGCTACACCTTC. Translated, it gives CASSLGSQAGDGYTF.

This clonotype is a singleton in its sample. The chain combines TRBV7-9 with TRBJ1-5, with TRBD1 identical over 9 bases. Trimming cost V 1 base and J 7 bases; bases outside gene matches: 17. The CDR3 contains 19 residues. From germline, CDR1 is SEHNR and CDR2 FQNEAQ (reference sequence). The CDR3 sequence is CASSLVVKQGAGLWQPQHF. In DNA, the CDR3 is TGTGCCAGCAGCTTAGTGGTTAAACAGGGGGCCGGCCTGTGGCAGCCCCAGCATTTT.

The chain is built from TRBV20-1 and TRBJ1-6; TRBD1 agrees at 8 bases. This CDR3 is built from 14 residues. In germline, CDR1 is DFQATT, CDR2 SNEGSKA (reference sequence). This CDR3 reads CSPRWTGYNSPLHF. The CDR3 nucleotides read TGCAGCCCCCGATGGACAGGGTATAATTCACCCCTCCACTTT.

This clonotype appeared a single time. One end of the junction varies from germline; a read error may be responsible. The chain's CDR3 is CATSDLTGLAVGMGQYF. CDR3 nucleotides: TGTGCTACCAGTGACCTAACCGGACTAGCGGTTGGGATGGGCCAGTACTTC. This rearrangement joins TRBV24-1 to TRBJ2-7; 10 bases agree with TRBD2. Germline V gene sequence: CDR1 KGHDR, CDR2 SFDVKD. The CDR3 loop spans 17 amino acids.

This chain connects TRBV7-3 to TRBJ2-1; weak D call: TRBD2 (7 bases). The CDR3 has 16 amino acids. V was cut by 1 base and J by 8 bases, with 18 bases left in between. From germline, CDR1 is SGHTA and CDR2 FQGTGA. CDR3 DNA: TGTGCCAGCAGCTTAAGGGGGGGAGCCAGGGGTTATGAGCAGTTCTTC. It is translated as CASSLRGGARGYEQFF.

The chain recombines TRBV3-1 with TRBJ2-5; D uncertain. The J call may be incorrect, as the DNA end agrees better with TRBJ2-7. The CDR3 is 14 amino acids. Germline CDR1 is LGHDT and CDR2 is YNNKEL (reference sequence). The DNA for the CDR3 is TGTGCCAGCAGCCATTGGACGGATGCCTACGAGCAGTACTTC. Protein: CASSHWTDAYEQYF.

The chain uses TRBV7-2 and TRBJ2-2; D tentatively reads TRBD1 or TRBD2 (5 bases each). The V end was cut by 2 bases, the J end by 9 bases, with 10 bases between. CDR1 and CDR2 from the germline V gene are SGHTA and FQGNSA. This CDR3 region has 13 residues. This CDR3 is CASSLIKGRELFF. In nucleotides, the CDR3 is TGTGCCAGCAGCTTAATAAAGGGACGGGAGCTGTTTTTT.

This clonotype turned up a few times. Written as DNA, the CDR3 is TGTGCCACCAGTCGTGACACGGGCCGAGGAGAAGAGACCCAGTACTTC. Amino acids: CATSRDTGRGEETQYF. V and J are TRBV24-1 and TRBJ2-5; D remains unclear. Trimming took 6 bases from V and 3 from J, leaving 19 bases between them. Germline V lookup: CDR1 KGHDR, CDR2 SFDVKD. The CDR3 is made up of 16 amino acids.

The V and J genes are TRBV7-6 and TRBJ2-7; D possibly matches TRBD1 or TRBD2 (5 bases each). The CDR3 is 13 residues long. Trimming shortened V by 4 bases and J by 4 bases, and 11 bases separated the two germline ends. Germline-derived CDR1 and CDR2 are SGHVS and FNYEAQ. The CDR3 coding sequence is TGTGCCAGCAGCTGGGACCTGGGTTACGAGCAGTACTTC. As protein: CASSWDLGYEQYF.

The chain employs TRBV6-1 and TRBJ2-1, with 12 bases matching TRBD2. This CDR3 spans 18 amino acids. Germline CDR1 is MNHNS and CDR2 is SASEGT. J gave up 4 bases and V 5 bases, and 12 bases lay outside the gene matches. The CDR3 coding sequence is TGTGCCAGCAGTCCCCTAGCGGGAGGGCCCTCTTCGTACAATGAGCAGTTCTTC. This gives the protein CASSPLAGGPSSYNEQFF.

V gene TRBV6-5 combines with J gene TRBJ2-1; 8 positions match TRBD2. Germline lookup yields CDR1 MNHEY and CDR2 SVGAGI. The CDR3 runs to 15 residues. V shed 6 bases and J 6 bases; nucleotides not matched to a gene: 10. The CDR3 protein is CASSRPGTSFNEQFF. The CDR3 nucleotides are TGTGCCAGCAGCCGCCCCGGGACTAGTTTCAATGAGCAGTTCTTC.

This clonotype was observed a few times. The gene calls are TRBV4-1 and TRBJ2-3; D is possibly TRBD1 or TRBD2 (6 bases each). The CDR3 is 17 amino acids. V dropped 0 bases and J dropped 0 bases, with 13 bases sitting between them. Looked up from germline, CDR1 is MGHRA and CDR2 is YSYEKL. CDR3 DNA: TGCGCCAGCAGCCAAGACCCCCCGGGGGCAAGCACAGATACGCAGTATTTT. Encoded protein: CASSQDPPGASTDTQYF.

A note on this clonotype: At one end, the junction sequence differs from germline, possibly due to a read error. The chain is built from TRBV12-3 or TRBV12-4 and TRBJ2-7, with TRBD2 matching 12 bases. This CDR3 is 14 amino acids long. Here the CDR3 reads CTSSSLAGGTLQYF. The DNA for the CDR3 is TGTACCAGCAGTTCACTAGCGGGGGGAACCCTGCAGTACTTC.

This clonotype was observed a handful of times. The chain uses TRBV5-5 and TRBJ2-3, with 7 bases aligning to TRBD1. Trimming took 0 bases from V and 4 from J; bases not matched to a gene: 8. CDR1 and CDR2 from the germline V gene are SGHKS and YYEKEE (reference sequence). The CDR3 totals 16 residues. CDR3 sequence: CASSLEGAPRPDTQYF. The CDR3 nucleotides read TGTGCCAGCAGCTTGGAGGGGGCGCCCAGGCCAGATACGCAGTATTTT.

The CDR3 DNA sequence: TGTGCCAGCAGCTACCCAGGGGACTTTAACTATGGCTACACCTTC. Translated: CASSYPGDFNYGYTF. The chain joins TRBV7-9 to TRBJ1-2, with a weak D call TRBD1 (6 bases). The CDR3 consists of 15 residues. The V gene's germline CDR1 is SEHNR and CDR2 FQNEAQ (reference sequence). V shed 4 bases and J shed 1 base, with 13 bases lying between them. Full variable domain (outside the CDR3, taken from reference TRBV7-9 and TRBJ1-2): DTGVSQNPRHKITKRGQNVTFRCDPISEHNRLYWYRQTLGQGPEFLTYFQNEAQLEKSRLLSDRFSAERPKGSFSTLEIQRTEQGDSAMYLCASSYPGDFNYGYTFGSGTRLTVV.

As for this clonotype: A read error may account for a junction end that differs from germline. J is TRBJ2-1 and V is TRBV7-8; no clear D. The CDR3 is 15 residues long. In germline, CDR1 is SGHVS, CDR2 FQNEAQ. CDR3 coding DNA: TGTACCAGCAGCCCCCGATATACGATCTACAATGAGCAGTTCTTC. It codes for CTSSPRYTIYNEQFF.

As regards this clonotype: The junction departs from germline at one end; a sequencing error may be responsible. This chain joins TRBV27 and TRBJ2-5, with 9 bases lining up with TRBD1. Germline V lookup: CDR1 MNHEY, CDR2 SMNVEV (reference sequence). CDR3 length: 14 amino acids. The CDR3 is CTSKTGGLEETQYF. As DNA, the CDR3 is TGTACCAGCAAAACAGGGGGCTTGGAGGAGACCCAGTACTTC.

This chain uses TRBV28 with TRBJ2-7, with TRBD2 matching 12 bases. With the DNA end fitting TRBJ2-5 better, the J assignment may be wrong. Germline CDR1 and CDR2: MDHEN and SYDVKM. The CDR3 runs to 18 residues. Written as DNA, the CDR3 is TGTGCCAGCAGTCCCACCCTGGCGCTAGCGGGAGGGCCGGGGACCCAGTACTTC. This sequence encodes CASSPTLALAGGPGTQYF.

The rearrangement links TRBV20-1 to TRBJ2-3; D gene uncertain. The CDR3 runs to 12 residues. Per germline, CDR1 DFQATT and CDR2 SNEGSKA (reference sequence). Trimming removed 5 bases from V and 5 bases from J, with 11 bases in between. The chain's CDR3 is CSAAFLGDTQYF. Written as DNA, the CDR3 is TGCAGTGCTGCCTTCTTGGGAGATACGCAGTATTTT.

The CDR3 reads CASTARVGSWEKLFF. The CDR3 region has the DNA TGTGCCAGCACCGCTAGAGTGGGGTCATGGGAAAAACTGTTTTTT. The V call is TRBV6-1, the J call TRBJ1-4, with unresolved D. Germline V gives CDR1 MNHNS, CDR2 SASEGT. Between the trimmed V and J ends, which lost 7 bases and 8 bases, there was a span of 20 bases. This CDR3 comprises 15 residues.